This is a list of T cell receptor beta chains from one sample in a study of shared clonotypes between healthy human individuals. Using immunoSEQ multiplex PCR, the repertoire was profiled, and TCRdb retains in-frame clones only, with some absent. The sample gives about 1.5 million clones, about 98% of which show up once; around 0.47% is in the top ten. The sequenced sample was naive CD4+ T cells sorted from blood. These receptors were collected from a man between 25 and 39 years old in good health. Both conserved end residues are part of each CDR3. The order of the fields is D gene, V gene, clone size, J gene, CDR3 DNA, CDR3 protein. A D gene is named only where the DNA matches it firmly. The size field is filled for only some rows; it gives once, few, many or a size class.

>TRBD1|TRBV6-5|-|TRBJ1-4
TGTGCCAGCAGTTCCACCGATGACAGGGTAAAACTGTTTTTT
CASSSTDDRVKLFF
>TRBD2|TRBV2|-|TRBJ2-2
TGTGCCAGTAAACTAGCGGGGACCGGGGAGCTGTTTTTT
CASKLAGTGELFF
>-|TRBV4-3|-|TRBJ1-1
TGCGCCAGCAGCACAGGCTGGGGGGACACTGAAGCTTTCTTT
CASSTGWGDTEAFF
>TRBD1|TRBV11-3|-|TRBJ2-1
TGTGCCAGCAGCCGACAGGGAGAGTACAATGAGCAGTTCTTC
CASSRQGEYNEQFF
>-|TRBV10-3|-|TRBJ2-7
TGTGCCATCAGTGAGCTCCCTAACAGAAAACCTAGCTCCTACGAGCAGTACTTC
CAISELPNRKPSSYEQYF
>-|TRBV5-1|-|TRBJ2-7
TGCGCCAGCAGCTTGGCCACACAGGGTAACCCCTACGAGCAGTACTTC
CASSLATQGNPYEQYF
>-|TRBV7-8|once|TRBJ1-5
TGTGCCAGCAGCCCGAGGGCGGCAGGGTATCTTCAGCCCCAGCATTTT
CASSPRAAGYLQPQHF
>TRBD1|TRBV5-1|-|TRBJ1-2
TGCGCCAGCAGACCCGGGACAGCTAACTATGGCTACACCTTC
CASRPGTANYGYTF
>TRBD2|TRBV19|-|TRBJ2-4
TGTGCCAGTAGTTCTCCGGGCGGGAGCAAAAACATTCAGTACTTC
CASSSPGGSKNIQYF
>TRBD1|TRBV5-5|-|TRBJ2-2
TGTGCCAGCAGCTTGCGCCTTCAGGGGGCTACGAACACCGGGGAGCTGTTTTTT
CASSLRLQGATNTGELFF
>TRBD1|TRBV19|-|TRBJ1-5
TGTGCCAGTAGTATGACAGGGGGAAAAGCGAGCAATCAGCCCCAGCATTTT
CASSMTGGKASNQPQHF
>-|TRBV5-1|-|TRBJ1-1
TGCGCCAGCAGCTTAGGGACGGGTCCGGGGATGGCTTTCTTT
CASSLGTGPGMAFF
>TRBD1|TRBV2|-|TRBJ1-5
TGTGCCAGCGGGGACAGTAGCAATCAGCCCCAGCATTTT
CASGDSSNQPQHF
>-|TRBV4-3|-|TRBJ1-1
TGCGCCAGCAGCCACCAGAGAGTGAACACTGAAGCTTTCTTT
CASSHQRVNTEAFF
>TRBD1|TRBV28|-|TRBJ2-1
TGTGCCAGCAGTTTAGGGGACAGGGATTTCAATGAGCAGTTCTTC
CASSLGDRDFNEQFF
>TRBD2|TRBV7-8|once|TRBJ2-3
TGTGCCAGCAGCTTAGCCCTAGCGGCCACAGATACGCAGTATTTT
CASSLALAATDTQYF
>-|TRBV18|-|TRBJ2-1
TGTGCCAGCTCACCCAGCAAAGTCAACAACAATGAGCAGTTCTTC
CASSPSKVNNNEQFF
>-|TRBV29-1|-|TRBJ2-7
TGCAGCGTTTTGACACAGGGTTACGAGCAGTACTTC
CSVLTQGYEQYF
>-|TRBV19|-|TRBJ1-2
TGTGCCAGTACCTCCGGGCGATGGGTTGGCTACACCTTC
CASTSGRWVGYTF
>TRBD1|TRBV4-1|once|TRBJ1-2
TGCGCCAGCAGCCAAGATGGGACAGGGGGCCTTGGCTACACCTTC
CASSQDGTGGLGYTF
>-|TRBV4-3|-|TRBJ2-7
TGCGCCAGCAGCCAAGAACGAACCCTTAGGGTCGAGCAGTACTTC
CASSQERTLRVEQYF
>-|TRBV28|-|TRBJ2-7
TGTGCCAGCTACAGCCCCCCGGACTACGAGCAGTACTTC
CASYSPPDYEQYF
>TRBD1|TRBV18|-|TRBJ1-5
TGTGCCAGCTCACCAAGGGACAGGGGGCTGGGTCAGCCCCAGCATTTT
CASSPRDRGLGQPQHF
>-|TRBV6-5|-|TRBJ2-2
TGTGCCAGCAGCCACAAGAACACCGGGGAGCTGTTTTTT
CASSHKNTGELFF
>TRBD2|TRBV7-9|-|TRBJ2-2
TGTGCCAGCAGCTTCCTAGCGGTCGCGAACACCGGGGAGCTGTTTTTT
CASSFLAVANTGELFF
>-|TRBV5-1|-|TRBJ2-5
TGCGCCAGCGGCCTGACAGAAGAGACCCAGTACTTC
CASGLTEETQYF
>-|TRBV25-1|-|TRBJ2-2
TGTGCCAGCACTCGAAGGACCGGGGAGCTGTTTTTT
CASTRRTGELFF
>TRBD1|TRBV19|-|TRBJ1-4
TGTGCCAGTACCCTCCTGGGACAGTCTAATGAAAAACTGTTTTTT
CASTLLGQSNEKLFF
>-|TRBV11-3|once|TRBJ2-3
TGTGCCAGCAGCTTAGGGGGAGATACGCAGTATTTT
CASSLGGDTQYF
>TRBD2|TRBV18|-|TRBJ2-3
TGTGCCAGCTCACCACTCAGCGGGGGGATTGCAGATACGCAGTATTTT
CASSPLSGGIADTQYF
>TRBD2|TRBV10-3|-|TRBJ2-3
TGTGCCATCGCCGGAGATAGCGGGGGACCGGGGACGCAGTATTTT
CAIAGDSGGPGTQYF
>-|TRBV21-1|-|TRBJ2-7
TGTGCCAGCAGCAAAAACCAATTTTATGACAGGACGAGCTCCTACGAGCAGTACTTC
CASSKNQFYDRTSSYEQYF
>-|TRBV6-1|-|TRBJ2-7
TGTGCCAGCAACCTGGGTCCGGGCGAGCAGTACTTC
CASNLGPGEQYF